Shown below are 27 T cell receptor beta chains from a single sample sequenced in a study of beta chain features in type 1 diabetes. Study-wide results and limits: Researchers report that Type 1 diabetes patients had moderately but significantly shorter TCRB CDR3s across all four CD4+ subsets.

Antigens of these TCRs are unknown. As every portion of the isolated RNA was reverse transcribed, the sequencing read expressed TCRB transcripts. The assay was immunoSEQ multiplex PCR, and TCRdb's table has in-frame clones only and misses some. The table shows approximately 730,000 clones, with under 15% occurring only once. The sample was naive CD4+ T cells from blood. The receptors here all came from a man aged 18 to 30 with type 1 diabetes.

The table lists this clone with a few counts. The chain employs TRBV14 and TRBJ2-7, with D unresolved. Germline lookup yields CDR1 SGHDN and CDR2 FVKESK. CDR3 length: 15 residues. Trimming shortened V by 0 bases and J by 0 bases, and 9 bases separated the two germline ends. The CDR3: CASSQDRRPSYEQYF. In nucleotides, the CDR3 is TGTGCCAGCAGCCAAGACCGACGGCCCTCCTACGAGCAGTACTTC.

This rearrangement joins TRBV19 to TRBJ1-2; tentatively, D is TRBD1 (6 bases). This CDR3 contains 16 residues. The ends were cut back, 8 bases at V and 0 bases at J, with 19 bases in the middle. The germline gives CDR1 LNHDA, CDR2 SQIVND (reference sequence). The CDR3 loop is CASGPTGKKANYGYTF. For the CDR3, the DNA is TGTGCCAGTGGACCGACAGGAAAAAAAGCTAACTATGGCTACACCTTC.

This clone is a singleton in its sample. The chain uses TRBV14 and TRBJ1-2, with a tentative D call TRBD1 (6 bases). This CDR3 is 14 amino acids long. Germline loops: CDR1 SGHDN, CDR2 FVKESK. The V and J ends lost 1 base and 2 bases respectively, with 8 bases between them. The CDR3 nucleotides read TGTGCCAGCAGCCAAGTACAGGGAAACTATGGCTACACCTTC. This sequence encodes CASSQVQGNYGYTF.

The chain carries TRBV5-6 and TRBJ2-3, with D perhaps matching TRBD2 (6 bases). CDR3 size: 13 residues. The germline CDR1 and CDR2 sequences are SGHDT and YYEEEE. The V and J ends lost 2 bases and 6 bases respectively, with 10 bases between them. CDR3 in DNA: TGTGCCAGCAGCTTAGGAGGGAGCGATACGCAGTATTTT. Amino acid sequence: CASSLGGSDTQYF. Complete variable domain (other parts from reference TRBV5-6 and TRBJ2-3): DAGVTQSPTHLIKTRGQQVTLRCSPKSGHDTVSWYQQALGQGPQFIFQYYEEEERQRGNFPDRFSGHQFPNYSSELNVNALLLGDSALYLCASSLGGSDTQYFGPGTRLTVL.

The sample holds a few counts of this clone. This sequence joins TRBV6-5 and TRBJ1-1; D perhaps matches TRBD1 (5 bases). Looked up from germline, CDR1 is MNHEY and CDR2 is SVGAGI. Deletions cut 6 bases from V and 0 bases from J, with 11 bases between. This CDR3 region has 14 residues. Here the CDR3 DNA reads TGTGCCAGCAGCGAACAGGAGATGAACACTGAAGCTTTCTTT. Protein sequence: CASSEQEMNTEAFF.

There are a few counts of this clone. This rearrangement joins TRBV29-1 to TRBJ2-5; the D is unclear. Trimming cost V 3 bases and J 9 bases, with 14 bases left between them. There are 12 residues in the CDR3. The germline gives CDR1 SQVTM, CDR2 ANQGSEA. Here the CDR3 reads CSVEGQLLAQYF. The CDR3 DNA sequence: TGCAGCGTTGAGGGTCAGCTGTTAGCCCAGTACTTC. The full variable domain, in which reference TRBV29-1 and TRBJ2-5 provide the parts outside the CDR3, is SAVISQKPSRDICQRGTSLTIQCQVDSQVTMMFWYRQQPGQSLTLIATANQGSEATYESGFVIDKFPISRPNLTFSTLTVSNMSPEDSSIYLCSVEGQLLAQYFGPGTRLLVL.

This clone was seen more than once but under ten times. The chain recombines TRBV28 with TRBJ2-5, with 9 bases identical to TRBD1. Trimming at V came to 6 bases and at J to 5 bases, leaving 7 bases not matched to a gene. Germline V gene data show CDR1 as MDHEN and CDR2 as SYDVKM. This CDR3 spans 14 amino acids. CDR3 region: CASRLTGGGETQYF. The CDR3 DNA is TGTGCCAGCAGATTGACAGGGGGTGGGGAGACCCAGTACTTC. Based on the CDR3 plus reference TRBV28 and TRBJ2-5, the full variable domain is DVKVTQSSRYLVKRTGEKVFLECVQDMDHENMFWYRQDPGLGLRLIYFSYDVKMKEKGDIPEGYSVSREKKERFSLILESASTNQTSMYLCASRLTGGGETQYFGPGTRLLVL.

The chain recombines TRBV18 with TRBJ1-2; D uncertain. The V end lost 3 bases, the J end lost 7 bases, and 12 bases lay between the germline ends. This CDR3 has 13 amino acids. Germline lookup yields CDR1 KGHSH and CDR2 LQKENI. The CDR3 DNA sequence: TGTGCCAGCTCACCCGACGGTGGATCTGGCTACACCTTC. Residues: CASSPDGGSGYTF.

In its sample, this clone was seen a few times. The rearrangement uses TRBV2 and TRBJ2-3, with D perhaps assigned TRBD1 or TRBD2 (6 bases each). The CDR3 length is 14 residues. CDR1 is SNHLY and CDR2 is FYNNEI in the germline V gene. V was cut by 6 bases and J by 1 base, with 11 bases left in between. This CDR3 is CASSEEGGTDTQYF. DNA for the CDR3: TGTGCCAGCAGCGAGGAGGGGGGCACAGATACGCAGTATTTT. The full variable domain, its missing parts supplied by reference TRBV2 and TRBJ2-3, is EPEVTQTPSHQVTQMGQEVILRCVPISNHLYFYWYRQILGQKVEFLVSFYNNEISEKSEIFDDQFSVERPDGSNFTLKIRSTKLEDSAMYFCASSEEGGTDTQYFGPGTRLTVL.

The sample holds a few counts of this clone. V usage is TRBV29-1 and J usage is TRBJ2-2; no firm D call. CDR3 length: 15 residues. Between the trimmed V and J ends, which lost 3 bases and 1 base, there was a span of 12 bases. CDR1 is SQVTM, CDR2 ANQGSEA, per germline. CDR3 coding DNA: TGCAGCGTTGACTCCTATCCTGAGAACACCGGGGAGCTGTTTTTT. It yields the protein CSVDSYPENTGELFF.

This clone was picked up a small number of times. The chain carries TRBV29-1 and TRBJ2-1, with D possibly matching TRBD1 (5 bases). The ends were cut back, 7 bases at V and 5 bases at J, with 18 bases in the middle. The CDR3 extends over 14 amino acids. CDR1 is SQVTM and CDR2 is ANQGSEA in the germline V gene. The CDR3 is CSAETGVANNEQFF. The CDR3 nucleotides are TGCAGCGCCGAAACAGGAGTGGCTAACAATGAGCAGTTCTTC.

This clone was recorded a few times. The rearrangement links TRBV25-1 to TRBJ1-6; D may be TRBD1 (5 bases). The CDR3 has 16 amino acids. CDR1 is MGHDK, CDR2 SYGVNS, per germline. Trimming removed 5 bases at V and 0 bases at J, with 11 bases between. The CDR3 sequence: CASSPLDSSYNSPLHF. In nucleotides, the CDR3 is TGTGCCAGCAGTCCCCTAGACAGCTCCTATAATTCACCCCTCCACTTT.

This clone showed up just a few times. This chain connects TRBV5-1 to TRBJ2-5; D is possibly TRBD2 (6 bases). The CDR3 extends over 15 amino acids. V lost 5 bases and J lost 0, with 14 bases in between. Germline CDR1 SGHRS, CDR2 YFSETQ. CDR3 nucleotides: TGCGCCAGCAGTAAAAAGGAGGGGTACCAAGAGACCCAGTACTTC. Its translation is CASSKKEGYQETQYF.

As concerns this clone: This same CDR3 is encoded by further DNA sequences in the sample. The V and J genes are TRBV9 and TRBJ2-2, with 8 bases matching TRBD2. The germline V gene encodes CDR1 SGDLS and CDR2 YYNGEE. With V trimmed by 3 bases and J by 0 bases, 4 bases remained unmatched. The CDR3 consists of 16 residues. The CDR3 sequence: CASSALAGANTGELFF. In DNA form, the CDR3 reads TGTGCCAGCAGCGCTCTAGCGGGCGCGAACACCGGGGAGCTGTTTTTT.

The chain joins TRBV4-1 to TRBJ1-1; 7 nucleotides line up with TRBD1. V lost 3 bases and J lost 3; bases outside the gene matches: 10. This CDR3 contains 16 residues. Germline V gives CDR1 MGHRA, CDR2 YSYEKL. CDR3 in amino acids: CASSQRQGGSDTEAFF. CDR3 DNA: TGCGCCAGCAGCCAGCGACAGGGAGGATCCGACACTGAAGCTTTCTTT.

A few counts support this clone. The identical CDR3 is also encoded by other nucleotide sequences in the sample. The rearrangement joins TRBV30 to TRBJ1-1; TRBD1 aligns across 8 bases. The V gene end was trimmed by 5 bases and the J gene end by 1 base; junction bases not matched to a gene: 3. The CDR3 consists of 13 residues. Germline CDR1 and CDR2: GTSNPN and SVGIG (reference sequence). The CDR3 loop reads CAWEGQGNTEAFF. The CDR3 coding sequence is TGTGCCTGGGAAGGACAGGGGAACACTGAAGCTTTCTTT.

CDR3 sequence: CASSPGTGAFSYEQYF. The DNA for the CDR3 is TGCGCCAGCAGTCCCGGGACAGGGGCCTTCTCCTACGAGCAGTACTTC. V gene TRBV5-1 combines with J gene TRBJ2-7; TRBD1 matches at 10 bases. V dropped 5 bases and J dropped 0; count of bases not matched to a gene: 8. Germline V gene sequence: CDR1 SGHRS, CDR2 YFSETQ. The CDR3 consists of 16 residues.

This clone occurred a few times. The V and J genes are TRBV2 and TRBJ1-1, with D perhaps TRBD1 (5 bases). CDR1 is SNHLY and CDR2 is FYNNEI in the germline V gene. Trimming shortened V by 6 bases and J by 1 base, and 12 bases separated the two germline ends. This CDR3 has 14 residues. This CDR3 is CASSLGTGNTEAFF. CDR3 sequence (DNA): TGTGCCAGCAGCTTGGGAACAGGGAACACTGAAGCTTTCTTT.

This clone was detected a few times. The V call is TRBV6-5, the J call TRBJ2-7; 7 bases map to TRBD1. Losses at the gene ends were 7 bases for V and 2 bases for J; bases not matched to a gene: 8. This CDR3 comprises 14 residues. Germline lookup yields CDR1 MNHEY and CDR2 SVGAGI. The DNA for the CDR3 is TGTGCCAGCAACAGACAGGGAGTCGCCTACGAGCAGTACTTC. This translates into CASNRQGVAYEQYF.

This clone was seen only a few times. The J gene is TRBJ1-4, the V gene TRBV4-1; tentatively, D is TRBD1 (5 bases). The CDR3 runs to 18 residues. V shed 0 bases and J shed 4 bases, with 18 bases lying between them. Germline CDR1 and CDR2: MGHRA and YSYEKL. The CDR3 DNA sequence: TGCGCCAGCAGCCAAGATCCCCAAGGAGGGGTCATTAATGAAAAACTGTTTTTT. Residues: CASSQDPQGGVINEKLFF.

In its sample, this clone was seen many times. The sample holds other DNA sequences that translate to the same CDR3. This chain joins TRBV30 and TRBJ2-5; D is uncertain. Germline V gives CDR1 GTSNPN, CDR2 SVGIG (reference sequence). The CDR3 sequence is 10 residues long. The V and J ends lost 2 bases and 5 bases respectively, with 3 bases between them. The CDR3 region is CAWSRETQYF. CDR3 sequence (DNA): TGTGCCTGGAGTCGGGAGACCCAGTACTTC.

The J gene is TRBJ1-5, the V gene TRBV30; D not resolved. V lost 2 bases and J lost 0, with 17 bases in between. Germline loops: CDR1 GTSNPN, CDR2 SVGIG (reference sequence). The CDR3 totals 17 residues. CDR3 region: CAWSPTRVSYSNQPQHF. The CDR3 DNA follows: TGTGCCTGGAGTCCGACCCGAGTCTCCTATAGCAATCAGCCCCAGCATTTT.

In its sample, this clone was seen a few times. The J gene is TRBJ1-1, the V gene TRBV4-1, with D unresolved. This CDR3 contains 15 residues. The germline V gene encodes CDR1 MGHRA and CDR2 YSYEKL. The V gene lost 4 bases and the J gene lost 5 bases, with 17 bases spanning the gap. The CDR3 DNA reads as TGCGCCAGCAGCCTTGCCACGGAAGTGTGGACTGAAGCTTTCTTT. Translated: CASSLATEVWTEAFF.

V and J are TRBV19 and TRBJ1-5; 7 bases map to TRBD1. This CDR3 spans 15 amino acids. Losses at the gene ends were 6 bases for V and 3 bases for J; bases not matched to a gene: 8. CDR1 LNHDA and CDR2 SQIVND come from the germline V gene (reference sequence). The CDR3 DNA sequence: TGTGCCAGTAGCCTAGGGACAGCTCTCAATCAGCCCCAGCATTTT. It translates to CASSLGTALNQPQHF.

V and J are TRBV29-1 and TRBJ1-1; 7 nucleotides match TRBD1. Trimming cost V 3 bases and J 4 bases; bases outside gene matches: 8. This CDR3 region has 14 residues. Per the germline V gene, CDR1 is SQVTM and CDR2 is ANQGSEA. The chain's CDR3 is CSVETGTATTEAFF. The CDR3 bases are TGCAGCGTTGAGACCGGGACAGCAACCACTGAAGCTTTCTTT.

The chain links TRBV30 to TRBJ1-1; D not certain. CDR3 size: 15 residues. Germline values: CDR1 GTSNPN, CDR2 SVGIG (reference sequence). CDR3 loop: CAGVARPSLNTEAFF. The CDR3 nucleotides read TGTGCGGGAGTTGCCCGACCATCTCTGAACACTGAAGCTTTCTTT.

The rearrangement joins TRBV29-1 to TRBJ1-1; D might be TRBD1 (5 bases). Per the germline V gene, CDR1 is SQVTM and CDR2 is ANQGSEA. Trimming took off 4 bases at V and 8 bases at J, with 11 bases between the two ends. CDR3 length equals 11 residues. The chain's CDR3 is CSVGGDQEAFF. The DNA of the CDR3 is TGCAGCGTTGGTGGGGACCAAGAAGCTTTCTTT.